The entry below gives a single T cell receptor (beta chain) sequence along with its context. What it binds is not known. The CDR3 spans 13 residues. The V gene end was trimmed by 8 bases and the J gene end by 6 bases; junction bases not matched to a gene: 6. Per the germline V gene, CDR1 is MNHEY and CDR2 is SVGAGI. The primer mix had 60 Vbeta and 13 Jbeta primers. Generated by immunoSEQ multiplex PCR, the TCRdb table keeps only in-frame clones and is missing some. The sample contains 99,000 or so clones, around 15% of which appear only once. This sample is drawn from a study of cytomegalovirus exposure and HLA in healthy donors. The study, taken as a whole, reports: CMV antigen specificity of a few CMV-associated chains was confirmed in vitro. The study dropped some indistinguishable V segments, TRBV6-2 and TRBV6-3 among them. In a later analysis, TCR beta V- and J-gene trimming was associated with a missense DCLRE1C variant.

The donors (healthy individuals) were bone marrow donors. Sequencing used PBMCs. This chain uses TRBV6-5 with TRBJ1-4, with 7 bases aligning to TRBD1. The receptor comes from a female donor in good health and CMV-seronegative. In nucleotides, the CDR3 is TGTGCCAGCCAGGGGGGCGCGGATGAAAAACTGTTTTTT. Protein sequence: CASQGGADEKLFF.